Listed below are T cell receptor beta chains from one sample, sequenced in a study of T cells in Graves' hyperthyroidism and ophthalmopathy. TCRdb analysed the multiplex PCR reads with MiXCR anew, one entry per CDR3 protein. The repertoire has some 440,000 distinct CDR3 sequences, approximately 14% of them found once; the top ten carry approximately 8%. Sequencing was carried out using blood. These receptors were obtained from a woman aged 18-30 years with Graves' hyperthyroidism. CDR3s include the opening cysteine and the closing phenylalanine or tryptophan. The order of the fields is D gene, clone size, J gene, V gene, CDR3 protein, CDR3 DNA. The D gene is left open where the match is weak. Size is omitted from some rows. Given values are once, few, many or a class for expanded clones.

>NA|many|TRBJ2-3|TRBV7-2
CASSGPLAGTDTQYF
TGTGCCAGCAGCGGCCCGCTAGCCGGCACAGATACGCAGTATTTT
>TRBD1|few|TRBJ2-3|TRBV24-1
CATRPQGGTDTQYF
TGTGCCACCAGACCACAGGGGGGCACAGATACGCAGTATTTT
>NA|many|TRBJ2-7|TRBV28
CASSSGTRRPEQYF
TGTGCCAGCAGTTCCGGGACAAGGAGGCCCGAGCAGTACTTC
>TRBD2|few|TRBJ2-1|TRBV29-1
CSVGAGGAVNEQFF
TGCAGCGTTGGGGCCGGGGGGGCCGTCAATGAGCAGTTCTTC
>TRBD1|NA|TRBJ1-2|TRBV6-2/TRBV6-3
CASSGDRGLGGYTF
TGTGCCAGCAGTGGGGACAGGGGGCTAGGGGGCTACACCTTC
>NA|NA|TRBJ1-1|TRBV6-5
CASSYSKGGLNTEAFF
TGTGCCAGCAGTTACTCGAAGGGCGGTTTGAACACTGAAGCTTTCTTT
>NA|many|TRBJ1-6|TRBV15
CATSTFVGSLHF
TGTGCCACCAGCACTTTTGTGGGGTCCCTCCACTTT
>TRBD2|NA|TRBJ2-5|TRBV29-1
CSVESGMGGTQYF
TGCAGCGTGGAAAGCGGGATGGGAGGGACCCAGTACTTC
>NA|NA|TRBJ1-4|TRBV12-3/TRBV12-4
CASSLGGKLFF
TGTGCCAGCAGTTTGGGAGGAAAACTGTTTTTT
>TRBD1|many|TRBJ1-5|TRBV28
CASSPRGDQPQHF
TGTGCCAGCAGCCCCAGGGGGGATCAGCCCCAGCATTTT
>NA|many|TRBJ2-2|TRBV28
CASSFGPGSGELFF
TGTGCCAGCAGTTTTGGTCCTGGGTCCGGGGAGCTGTTTTTT
>TRBD2|many|TRBJ2-1|TRBV5-6
CASSPTPTSVRYNEQFF
TGTGCCAGCAGCCCAACCCCGACTAGCGTGCGCTACAATGAGCAGTTCTTC
>NA|many|TRBJ1-4|TRBV6-1
CASSYRANEKLFF
TGTGCCAGCAGTTACAGGGCAAATGAAAAACTGTTTTTT
>TRBD2|many|TRBJ2-7|TRBV7-9
CASSLEERGGYEQYF
TGTGCCAGCAGCTTAGAGGAGCGGGGGGGGTACGAGCAGTACTTC
>NA|few|TRBJ2-2|TRBV28
CASILGQPNTGELFF
TGTGCCAGCATCCTAGGACAGCCGAACACCGGGGAGCTGTTTTTT
>TRBD1|many|TRBJ2-7|TRBV6-1
CASRGDRREQYF
TGTGCCAGCAGGGGGGACAGGCGCGAGCAGTACTTC
>TRBD2|many|TRBJ2-5|TRBV20-1
CSAAPAGGYQETQYF
TGCAGTGCTGCCCCGGCCGGGGGGTACCAAGAGACCCAGTACTTC
>NA|many|TRBJ2-3|TRBV5-1
CASSLYDGGAGTDTQYF
TGCGCCAGCAGCTTGTACGATGGAGGGGCGGGCACAGATACGCAGTATTTT
>TRBD2|many|TRBJ2-1|TRBV2
CASSELSGGPSRQFF
TGTGCCAGCAGTGAACTTAGCGGGGGGCCTTCGCGGCAGTTCTTC
>TRBD1|many|TRBJ2-5|TRBV27
CASSPRDRVGTQYF
TGTGCCAGCAGTCCCCGGGACAGGGTGGGGACCCAGTACTTC
>TRBD1|NA|TRBJ1-4|TRBV20-1
CSATGTGRSTEKLFF
TGCAGTGCTACCGGGACAGGGCGTTCGACTGAAAAACTGTTTTTT
>TRBD2|NA|TRBJ2-3|TRBV12-3/TRBV12-4
CASRLLAGGPADTQYF
TGTGCCAGCAGGCTTCTAGCGGGAGGGCCGGCGGATACGCAGTATTTT
>NA|few|TRBJ1-3|TRBV12-3/TRBV12-4
CASSPQGSRSFSGNTIYF
TGTGCCAGCAGTCCTCAAGGAAGTAGGTCGTTCTCTGGAAACACCATATATTTT
>TRBD2|NA|TRBJ2-1|TRBV5-1
CASSFLIAGKRTYNEQFF
TGCGCCAGCAGCTTCCTCATAGCGGGAAAGAGGACCTACAATGAGCAGTTCTTC
>NA|NA|TRBJ1-5|TRBV5-1
CASREGTYSNQPQHF
TGCGCCAGCAGGGAGGGGACCTATAGCAATCAGCCCCAGCATTTT